This TCR beta chain appears in the sequencing data of a study of low-dose radiotherapy and immunotherapy resistance in tumors. Background on the study: Individuals in Cohort 2 had 1 Gy per fraction every two weeks, adding up to 13 Gy over 26 weeks. Treatment included intravenous cyclophosphamide dosed at 200 mg/m2 every two weeks, one day before radiation and immunotherapy.

TRAV and TRBV primers primed cDNA for both TCRalpha and TCRbeta. With a constant-region primer and a V-primer adapter, TCRs were subjected to 20 PCR cycles of amplification. TCRdb redid the calling of the reads with MiXCR, one entry per CDR3 protein. Among around 60,000 distinct CDR3 sequences, about 23% were seen once, and the ten largest hold 5.5% to 8.5%. V was trimmed by 0 bases and J by 4 bases, leaving 10 bases between them. Germline CDR1 and CDR2: SGHRS and YFSETQ. The CDR3 has 14 amino acids. Time point meaning: after trial treatment. Noted treatment: LDRT plus nivolumab, ipilimumab, low-dose cyclophosphamide and aspirin (RACIN trial).

Material: PBMCs, obtained after low-dose radiotherapy plus immunotherapy. This TCR derives from a male donor with prostate cancer. J is TRBJ1-1 and V is TRBV5-1; D is undetermined. This chain's CDR3 is CASSLAREGTEAFF. In DNA, the CDR3 is TGCGCCAGCAGCTTGGCTCGGGAGGGCACTGAAGCTTTCTTT.